Below, 29 T cell receptor beta chains from the same sample are listed, as sequenced in a study of T cells in Graves' hyperthyroidism and ophthalmopathy. Researchers took RNA transcripts and amplified the TCR beta CDR3 regions from them. First-round RT-PCR targeting the TCR CDR3 was performed with the HTBI primer set. TCRdb reprocessed the multiplex PCR reads with MiXCR, giving one entry per CDR3 protein. The sample carries approximately 640,000 distinct CDR3 sequences, around 16% recorded once. The source material was blood. The receptors were sampled from a man aged 50 to 59 with Graves' hyperthyroidism.

To note about this clonotype: This clone may be a read error of a much larger clone one base away. This chain links TRBV2 with TRBJ1-6, with no clear D. CDR1 and CDR2 (germline): SNHLY, FYNNEI. V lost 5 bases and J lost 5, with 7 bases in between. The CDR3 spans 13 residues. The CDR3 nucleotides are TGTGCCAGCAGTCTCACCGATAATTCACCCCTCCACTTT. Encoded protein: CASSLTDNSPLHF.

Details on this clonotype: The junction differs from germline at one of its ends, possibly a read error. The V gene is TRBV7-9, the J gene TRBJ2-5; 11 bases agree with TRBD2. CDR3 length equals 18 residues. CDR1 and CDR2 from the germline V gene are SEHNR and FQNEAQ (reference sequence). CDR3: CASSQIWLAGGGGETQYF. As DNA, the CDR3 is TGCGCCAGCAGCCAAATATGGCTAGCGGGAGGCGGAGGAGAGACCCAGTACTTC.

CDR3 loop: CASSLGQSNNEQFF. CDR3 sequence (DNA): TGCGCCAGCAGCTTGGGACAGAGCAACAATGAGCAGTTCTTC. The rearrangement links TRBV5-1 to TRBJ2-1, with D maybe TRBD1 (5 bases). There are 14 residues in the CDR3. Per germline, CDR1 SGHRS and CDR2 YFSETQ. Trimming removed 0 bases from V and 5 bases from J, with 9 bases in between.

For the CDR3, the DNA is TGCGCCAGCAGCCAAGACCTCGGGAAGGAGGGAACCTACGAGCAGTACTTC. Protein product: CASSQDLGKEGTYEQYF. The V and J genes are TRBV4-3 and TRBJ2-7; D perhaps matches TRBD2 (6 bases). Germline CDR1 is LGHNA and CDR2 is YSLEER. V lost 0 bases and J 2 bases, leaving 17 bases between the germline ends. There are 17 residues in the CDR3.

There are many counts of this clonotype. The rearrangement links TRBV7-9 to TRBJ1-1, with D unclear. From germline, CDR1 is SEHNR and CDR2 FQNEAQ (reference sequence). This CDR3 spans 14 amino acids. The germline V and J ends were trimmed by 1 base and 3 bases, with 9 bases remaining between them. CDR3 bases: TGTGCCAGCAGCTTAGTACGTTGGGACACTGAAGCTTTCTTT. Protein: CASSLVRWDTEAFF. The full variable domain, in which reference TRBV7-9 and TRBJ1-1 provide the parts outside the CDR3, is DTGVSQNPRHKITKRGQNVTFRCDPISEHNRLYWYRQTLGQGPEFLTYFQNEAQLEKSRLLSDRFSAERPKGSFSTLEIQRTEQGDSAMYLCASSLVRWDTEAFFGQGTRLTVV.

This clonotype occurred many times. This chain links TRBV9 with TRBJ1-1, with 7 bases matching TRBD1. Trimming took 5 bases from V and 0 from J; bases not matched to a gene: 7. The CDR3 has 15 amino acids. Per the germline V gene, CDR1 is SGDLS and CDR2 is YYNGEE. CDR3 amino acids: CASRRGTAMNTEAFF. CDR3 coding DNA: TGTGCCAGCAGGAGGGGGACAGCCATGAACACTGAAGCTTTCTTT.

The V and J genes are TRBV7-3 and TRBJ2-3; no definite D call. From germline, CDR1 is SGHTA and CDR2 FQGTGA. The V end was cut by 1 base, the J end by 3 bases, with 8 bases between. The CDR3 extends over 14 amino acids. CDR3 sequence: CASSLKIGTDTQYF. The CDR3 nucleotides are TGTGCCAGCAGCTTAAAGATAGGAACAGATACGCAGTATTTT.

The chain combines TRBV7-6 with TRBJ2-1; 10 bases align to TRBD2. This CDR3 is built from 16 residues. J was trimmed by 8 bases and V by 3 bases; bases with no gene match: 10. Germline-derived CDR1 and CDR2 are SGHVS and FNYEAQ. CDR3 loop: CASSFLAGEFSDEQFF. Here the CDR3 DNA reads TGTGCCAGCAGCTTCCTAGCGGGAGAATTTAGTGATGAGCAGTTCTTC.

This clonotype came up many times. This sequence joins TRBV28 and TRBJ1-1; D ambiguous. The CDR3 totals 18 residues. Trimming shortened V by 2 bases and J by 3 bases, and 22 bases separated the two germline ends. Germline V lookup: CDR1 MDHEN, CDR2 SYDVKM. CDR3: CASSLEGLRAVEDTEAFF. CDR3 coding DNA: TGTGCCAGCAGTTTAGAAGGTCTTCGGGCGGTTGAGGACACTGAAGCTTTCTTT. Full variable domain (remainder filled in from reference TRBV28 and TRBJ1-1): DVKVTQSSRYLVKRTGEKVFLECVQDMDHENMFWYRQDPGLGLRLIYFSYDVKMKEKGDIPEGYSVSREKKERFSLILESASTNQTSMYLCASSLEGLRAVEDTEAFFGQGTRLTVV.

This clonotype appeared many times. The J gene is TRBJ1-1, the V gene TRBV7-2, with 9 bases matching TRBD1. V lost 6 bases to trimming and J lost 2 bases; unmatched junction nucleotides: 10. This CDR3 has 16 residues. Germline CDR1 SGHTA, CDR2 FQGNSA. CDR3 region: CASRRDRVDVNTEAFF. The CDR3 nucleotides read TGTGCCAGCAGGAGGGACAGGGTTGATGTCAACACTGAAGCTTTCTTT.

The chain recombines TRBV3-1 with TRBJ2-5, with TRBD1 matching over 8 bases. V trimming: 4 bases; J trimming: 1 base; junction bases outside the gene matches: 8. Germline values: CDR1 LGHDT, CDR2 YNNKEL (reference sequence). This CDR3 contains 16 residues. This CDR3 is CASSPRQGYLQETQYF. CDR3 DNA sequence: TGTGCCAGCAGCCCCAGACAGGGGTACCTCCAAGAGACCCAGTACTTC.

This clonotype was seen ten or more times. This sequence joins TRBV20-1 and TRBJ2-2; D not certain. Germline values: CDR1 DFQATT, CDR2 SNEGSKA (reference sequence). The V end was cut by 0 bases, the J end by 3 bases, with 14 bases between. This CDR3 region has 16 residues. The CDR3 reads CSARDRVRQHTGELFF. CDR3 nucleotides: TGCAGTGCTAGAGATAGAGTCCGGCAGCACACCGGGGAGCTGTTTTTT.

This clonotype was seen more than once but under ten times. This chain joins TRBV28 and TRBJ1-4, with D unresolved. CDR1 is MDHEN, CDR2 SYDVKM, per germline. CDR3 size: 14 residues. V was clipped by 2 bases and J by 8 bases, with 12 bases between them. CDR3 bases: TGTGCCAGCAGTTTAGCAGGTTATAGGGAAAAACTGTTTTTT. Its translation: CASSLAGYREKLFF.

This clonotype was picked up a small number of times. CDR3 nucleotides: TGTGCCACCCGGGGCGGCGGGACTAGCGGGAGAGGGGCAGATACGCAGTATTTT. Translation: CATRGGGTSGRGADTQYF. The rearrangement joins TRBV19 to TRBJ2-3; 14 nucleotides line up with TRBD2. Trimming at V came to 10 bases and at J to 4 bases, leaving 16 bases not matched to a gene. Germline V gene lookup returns CDR1 LNHDA and CDR2 SQIVND (reference sequence). There are 18 residues in the CDR3.

This clonotype came up many times. The CDR3 sequence is CASSEERDTEAFF. The CDR3 nucleotides read TGTGCCAGCAGTGAAGAGAGGGACACTGAAGCTTTCTTT. This chain joins TRBV2 and TRBJ1-1; no definite D call. CDR1 and CDR2 (germline): SNHLY, FYNNEI. The CDR3 consists of 13 residues. The V and J ends lost 1 base and 3 bases respectively, with 6 bases between them.

This clonotype came up a few times. J is TRBJ2-5 and V is TRBV7-9; D gene ambiguous. With 7 bases removed from V and 5 bases from J, the gap between germline ends came to 17 bases. The CDR3 is made up of 14 amino acids. Per germline, CDR1 SEHNR and CDR2 FQNEAQ (reference sequence). CDR3 DNA: TGTGCCAGCACTATCACATCGCCTAAGGAGACCCAGTACTTC. Translated, it gives CASTITSPKETQYF.

This clonotype was detected ten times or more. V and J are TRBV20-1 and TRBJ2-1; a weak D match, TRBD2 (5 bases). Germline loops: CDR1 DFQATT, CDR2 SNEGSKA (reference sequence). V shed 3 bases and J shed 1 base, with 10 bases lying between them. This CDR3 region has 14 residues. The CDR3 spells CSASSRESYNEQFF. The CDR3 nucleotides read TGCAGTGCTAGTTCGAGGGAGTCCTACAATGAGCAGTTCTTC.

This clonotype was seen at least ten times. V usage is TRBV5-1 and J usage is TRBJ2-2; 8 bases align to TRBD2. J gave up 2 bases and V 4 bases, and 7 bases lay outside the gene matches. Germline CDR1 SGHRS, CDR2 YFSETQ. The CDR3 has 16 residues. The CDR3 loop is CASSPLTSANTGELFF. Written as DNA, the CDR3 is TGCGCCAGCAGCCCCCTGACTAGCGCTAACACCGGGGAGCTGTTTTTT.

On this clonotype itself: A read error is likely, as this CDR3 ends without the conserved phenylalanine or tryptophan. The rearrangement joins TRBV7-9 to TRBJ2-3; 9 bases fit TRBD2. Germline loops: CDR1 SEHNR, CDR2 FQNEAQ (reference sequence). The V and J ends lost 2 bases and 4 bases, in that order; junction bases with no gene match: 7. The CDR3 sequence is 16 residues long. CDR3 coding DNA: TGTGCCAGCAGCTTATTGGGACTAGCTAACCCAGATACGCAGTATTCT. Encoded protein: CASSLLGLANPDTQYS.

The rearrangement links TRBV2 to TRBJ1-5, with TRBD1 matching over 7 bases. CDR1 SNHLY and CDR2 FYNNEI come from the germline V gene. The CDR3 is made up of 14 amino acids. V gave up 2 bases and J gave up 6 bases; unmatched junction bases: 4. In nucleotides, the CDR3 is TGTGCCAGCAGTGAAACAGGGGCCACTCAGCCCCAGCATTTT. Translation gives CASSETGATQPQHF.

This clonotype was detected many times. V usage is TRBV7-2 and J usage is TRBJ2-1; D perhaps matches TRBD1 (6 bases). Trimming stripped 3 bases from V and 2 bases from J, with 17 bases between. In germline, CDR1 is SGHTA, CDR2 FQGNSA. The CDR3 length is 17 residues. CDR3 region: CASSFTGIAPAYNEQFF. The CDR3 DNA is TGTGCCAGCAGCTTTACAGGGATAGCTCCAGCCTACAATGAGCAGTTCTTC. The full variable domain, rest sourced from reference TRBV7-2 and TRBJ2-1, is GAGVSQSPSNKVTEKGKDVELRCDPISGHTALYWYRQSLGQGLEFLIYFQGNSAPDKSGLPSDRFSAERTGGSVSTLTIQRTQQEDSAVYLCASSFTGIAPAYNEQFFGPGTRLTVL.

This clonotype showed up many times. The chain links TRBV7-2 to TRBJ2-5; D gene ambiguous. The CDR3 is made up of 15 amino acids. Germline assignment: CDR1 SGHTA and CDR2 FQGNSA. Deletions cut 1 base from V and 0 bases from J, with 9 bases between. DNA for the CDR3: TGTGCCAGCAGCTTAGGGCCCGGGTACCAAGAGACCCAGTACTTC. Amino acids: CASSLGPGYQETQYF.

This clonotype was seen a few times. The chain is built from TRBV19 and TRBJ1-1; TRBD1 might be the D (6 bases). Trimming took off 4 bases at V and 3 bases at J, with 12 bases between the two ends. The CDR3 covers 14 residues. Germline CDR1 and CDR2: LNHDA and SQIVND (reference sequence). CDR3 residues: CASSNPTGYTEAFF. CDR3 nucleotide sequence: TGTGCCAGTAGTAACCCGACAGGATACACTGAAGCTTTCTTT.

V usage is TRBV5-1 and J usage is TRBJ2-2, with D possibly being TRBD1 (6 bases). In germline, CDR1 is SGHRS, CDR2 YFSETQ. The V gene lost 0 bases and the J gene lost 7 bases, with 13 bases spanning the gap. This CDR3 region has 15 residues. The CDR3: CASSLASGVGGELFF. CDR3 bases: TGCGCCAGCAGCTTGGCCTCAGGGGTCGGCGGGGAGCTGTTTTTT.

The chain employs TRBV25-1 and TRBJ1-2; possible D gene TRBD1, 5 bases. The V gene's germline CDR1 is MGHDK and CDR2 SYGVNS. The CDR3 consists of 15 residues. Trimming pared 5 bases from V and 4 bases from J, leaving 17 bases between. CDR3 in amino acids: CASSSNEGLVYGYTF. DNA for the CDR3: TGTGCCAGCAGTTCGAATGAGGGGCTAGTCTATGGCTACACCTTC.

In its sample, this clonotype was seen a few times. The CDR3, as DNA: TGTGCCAGCAGGTACGGGGGCCAGAACACTGAAGCTTTCTTT. This sequence encodes CASRYGGQNTEAFF. V usage is TRBV6-2 or TRBV6-3 and J usage is TRBJ1-1, with D perhaps matching TRBD1 (6 bases). Germline V gives CDR1 MNHEY, CDR2 SVGEGT. The CDR3 is 14 residues long. V was clipped by 6 bases and J by 1 base, with 12 bases between them.

In this sample, this clonotype turned up many times. V and J are TRBV11-2 and TRBJ2-1, with TRBD2 identical over 7 bases. The V gene's germline CDR1 is SGHAT and CDR2 FQNNGV. This CDR3 spans 14 amino acids. With V trimmed by 5 bases and J by 4 bases, 5 bases remained unmatched. The CDR3 loop is CASSMGGGYNEQFF. DNA for the CDR3: TGTGCCAGCAGCATGGGGGGGGGATACAATGAGCAGTTCTTC.

This clonotype was picked up many times. The chain carries TRBV29-1 and TRBJ2-1; D unresolved. V was shortened by 3 bases and J by 5 bases, with 2 bases between the two germline ends. CDR3 length equals 10 residues. Germline CDR1 and CDR2: SQVTM and ANQGSEA. As DNA, the CDR3 is TGCAGCGTTGATGACAATGAGCAGTTCTTC. It codes for CSVDDNEQFF.

This clonotype appeared many times. V gene TRBV27 combines with J gene TRBJ2-5; 8 nucleotides line up with TRBD2. Germline CDR1 reads MNHEY; CDR2 reads SMNVEV (reference sequence). V was pared by 5 bases and J by 2 bases, with 7 bases of the junction left unmatched. The CDR3 totals 15 residues. This chain's CDR3 is CASSPNAGGQETQYF. The CDR3 DNA reads TGTGCCAGCAGTCCGAATGCGGGGGGACAAGAGACCCAGTACTTC.